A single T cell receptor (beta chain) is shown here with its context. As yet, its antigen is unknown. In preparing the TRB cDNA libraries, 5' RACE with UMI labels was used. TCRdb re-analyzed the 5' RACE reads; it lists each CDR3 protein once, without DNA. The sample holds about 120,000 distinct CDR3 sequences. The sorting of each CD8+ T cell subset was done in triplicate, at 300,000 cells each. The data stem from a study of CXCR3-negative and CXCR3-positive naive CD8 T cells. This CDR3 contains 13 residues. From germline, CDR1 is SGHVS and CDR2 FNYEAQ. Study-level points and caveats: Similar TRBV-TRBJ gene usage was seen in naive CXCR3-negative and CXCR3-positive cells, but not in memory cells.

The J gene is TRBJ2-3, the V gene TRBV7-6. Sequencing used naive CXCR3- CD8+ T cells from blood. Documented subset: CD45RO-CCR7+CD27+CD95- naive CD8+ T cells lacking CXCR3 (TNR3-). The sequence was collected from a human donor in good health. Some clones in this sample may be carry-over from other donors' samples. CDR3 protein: CASSVKIADTQYF.